A selection of T cell receptor beta chains follows, all from one sample in a study of blood T cell repertoires in COVID-19. Profiling relied on immunoSEQ multiplex PCR, and the TCRdb table lists in-frame clones only, not all of them. The repertoire holds fewer than 85,000 clones, more than 80% seen once, with 18% in the top ten. The material sequenced was peripheral blood. The receptor set was obtained from an older woman with acute or convalescent COVID-19. Both conserved end residues are trimmed from each CDR3. The order of the fields is V gene, clone size, CDR3 protein. Rows may omit the clone size; those that give it use once, few, many or a size class.

v_gene: TRBV7-2
abundance: -
CDR3aa: ASSLVGGTYNEQF

v_gene: TRBV5-4
abundance: -
CDR3aa: ASSFSLASGNTIY

v_gene: TRBV28
abundance: -
CDR3aa: ASSTGQGAIQY

v_gene: TRBV18
abundance: -
CDR3aa: ASSPHQVTQHNSPLH

v_gene: TRBV2
abundance: -
CDR3aa: ARTQGDNSPLH

v_gene: TRBV2
abundance: -
CDR3aa: ASTPDRGRNQPQH

v_gene: TRBV15
abundance: -
CDR3aa: ATSRYSTGGWETQY

v_gene: TRBV2
abundance: once
CDR3aa: ASSEEGAPRETQY

v_gene: TRBV27
abundance: -
CDR3aa: ASSLDRRSYEQY

v_gene: TRBV7-9
abundance: once
CDR3aa: ASSFDRAEDTQY

v_gene: TRBV3-1/TRBV3-2
abundance: few
CDR3aa: ASSPPPVAGNYNEQF

v_gene: TRBV19
abundance: once
CDR3aa: ATRDLWDRNGSGNTIY

v_gene: TRBV5-1
abundance: -
CDR3aa: ASSKLRAGDDGYT

v_gene: TRBV6-5
abundance: -
CDR3aa: ASSLDNSYGYT

v_gene: TRBV3-1/TRBV3-2
abundance: -
CDR3aa: ASSQGTGGASEKLF

v_gene: TRBV7-9
abundance: -
CDR3aa: ASSPLGQTSAPLH

v_gene: TRBV2
abundance: -
CDR3aa: ASQDRGYNEQF

v_gene: TRBV5-1
abundance: -
CDR3aa: ASSSRSDRAGSEAF

v_gene: TRBV5-1
abundance: -
CDR3aa: ASSFSGGSTGELF

v_gene: TRBV7-2
abundance: once
CDR3aa: ASSFSQYTDTQY

v_gene: TRBV5-1
abundance: -
CDR3aa: ASSWGQGGDGYT

v_gene: TRBV5-1
abundance: -
CDR3aa: ASSPQGAGNTIY

v_gene: TRBV7-8
abundance: -
CDR3aa: ASSLGQGNWAEAF

v_gene: TRBV9
abundance: -
CDR3aa: ASSVGGGRQANTQY

v_gene: TRBV6-6
abundance: -
CDR3aa: ASSYGTGPGDEQF

v_gene: TRBV5-1
abundance: -
CDR3aa: ATSEADTGELF

v_gene: TRBV9
abundance: -
CDR3aa: ASSPRRDEKLF